What follows are 23 T cell receptor beta chains derived from one specimen sequenced in a study of CD8 T cells in ankylosing spondylitis. One entry per CDR3 protein results from TCRdb running MiXCR on the 5' RACE reads. The data hold some 120,000 distinct CDR3 sequences, with around 7% observed a single time. Sequenced: blood, either unsorted or a sorted T cell fraction (not recorded which). The receptors originated from a male donor with ankylosing spondylitis or in good health (not recorded which).

This clonotype was seen many times. The V and J genes are TRBV14 and TRBJ2-3; 10 positions match TRBD2. Germline V lookup: CDR1 SGHDN, CDR2 FVKESK. The ends lost 3 bases at V and 4 bases at J; junction bases unmatched: 7. CDR3 length: 16 residues. CDR3 sequence: CASSQILAGAADTQYF. CDR3 DNA sequence: TGTGCCAGCAGCCAGATCCTAGCGGGAGCCGCAGATACGCAGTATTTT. The complete variable domain, with remaining parts taken from reference TRBV14 and TRBJ2-3, reads EAGVTQFPSHSVIEKGQTVTLRCDPISGHDNLYWYRRVMGKEIKFLLHFVKESKQDESGMPNNRFLAERTGGTYSTLKVQPAELEDSGVYFCASSQILAGAADTQYFGPGTRLTVL.

This clonotype was detected many times. The chain has TRBV20-1 and TRBJ2-3; D remains ambiguous. This CDR3 spans 15 amino acids. With 6 bases removed from V and 1 base from J, the gap between germline ends came to 17 bases. The germline V gene encodes CDR1 DFQATT and CDR2 SNEGSKA (reference sequence). The CDR3 nucleotides read TGCAGTGCCAGCCCCGCAGTGTCGGGCACAGATACGCAGTATTTT. Translated, it gives CSASPAVSGTDTQYF.

This sequence joins TRBV20-1 and TRBJ2-7, with D perhaps TRBD2 (7 bases). CDR1 is DFQATT and CDR2 is SNEGSKA in the germline V gene (reference sequence). The CDR3 is made up of 15 amino acids. Trimming removed 0 bases at V and 3 bases at J, with 15 bases between. CDR3 nucleotide sequence: TGCAGTGCTAGAGAACGTGGGGGGGCCAACTACGAGCAGTACTTC. Its translation is CSARERGGANYEQYF.

This clonotype occurred many times. The chain has TRBV12-3 or TRBV12-4 and TRBJ1-1; 10 bases line up with TRBD1. The ends lost 6 bases at V and 4 bases at J; junction bases unmatched: 8. CDR3 size: 15 residues. CDR3 in amino acids: CASRPTGGRGTEAFF. Written as DNA, the CDR3 is TGTGCCAGCAGGCCGACAGGGGGCAGAGGCACTGAAGCTTTCTTT.

This clonotype showed up many times. The genes are TRBV3-1 and TRBJ2-5; 9 positions match TRBD1. V gave up 0 bases and J gave up 1 base; unmatched junction bases: 6. The CDR3 sequence is 17 residues long. Germline V CDR1 and CDR2: LGHDT, YNNKEL (reference sequence). CDR3 DNA sequence: TGTGCCAGCAGCCAAGATAGGGACAGGGTGCTCCAAGAGACCCAGTACTTC. Its translation: CASSQDRDRVLQETQYF.

This clonotype was recorded at least ten times. The chain joins TRBV20-1 to TRBJ1-2; TRBD1 aligns across 8 bases. With V trimmed by 3 bases and J by 4 bases, 4 bases remained unmatched. This CDR3 is built from 13 residues. The V gene's germline CDR1 is DFQATT and CDR2 SNEGSKA (reference sequence). This CDR3 is CSASGQGTYGYTF. CDR3 DNA: TGCAGTGCTAGCGGACAGGGTACCTATGGCTACACCTTC.

This clonotype occurred many times. The CDR3 DNA reads TGCGCCAGCAGCTTACTCCGGACAGGGGTCGGCTACACCTTC. Translated: CASSLLRTGVGYTF. This rearrangement joins TRBV5-1 to TRBJ1-2, with 9 bases lining up with TRBD1. The germline gives CDR1 SGHRS, CDR2 YFSETQ. The CDR3 totals 14 residues. J gave up 8 bases and V 2 bases, and 7 bases lay outside the gene matches.

This clonotype was counted ten times or more. The chain couples TRBV7-2 to TRBJ2-5; 10 nucleotides align to TRBD2. Germline V gene lookup returns CDR1 SGHTA and CDR2 FQGNSA. V dropped 2 bases and J dropped 7; count of bases not matched to a gene: 10. This CDR3 spans 16 amino acids. The CDR3 sequence: CASSLPSGRVGGTQYF. In DNA, the CDR3 is TGTGCCAGCAGCTTACCTAGCGGGAGAGTGGGGGGGACCCAGTACTTC.

This clonotype has at least ten counts. The gene calls are TRBV29-1 and TRBJ1-1; 10 bases agree with TRBD1. Germline V lookup: CDR1 SQVTM, CDR2 ANQGSEA. This CDR3 is 15 amino acids long. V lost 1 base, J lost 1 base, and 3 bases stayed unmatched. The CDR3: CSVEGGQGRNTEAFF. The CDR3 nucleotides are TGCAGCGTTGAAGGGGGACAGGGGAGGAACACTGAAGCTTTCTTT.

This clonotype was observed many times. V usage is TRBV5-4 and J usage is TRBJ2-2; TRBD2 agrees at 8 bases. The CDR3 contains 15 residues. Germline V gene sequence: CDR1 SGHNT, CDR2 YYREEE (reference sequence). Losses at the gene ends were 4 bases for V and 5 bases for J; bases not matched to a gene: 7. This CDR3 reads CASSRATSETGELFF. The CDR3 DNA reads TGTGCCAGCAGCCGAGCGACTAGCGAGACCGGGGAGCTGTTTTTT. The full variable domain, rest sourced from reference TRBV5-4 and TRBJ2-2, is ETGVTQSPTHLIKTRGQQVTLRCSSQSGHNTVSWYQQALGQGPQFIFQYYREEENGRGNFPPRFSGLQFPNYSSELNVNALELDDSALYLCASSRATSETGELFFGEGSRLTVL.

This clonotype was detected a few times. The chain employs TRBV7-2 and TRBJ2-3, with D perhaps matching TRBD2 (5 bases). The CDR3 is 16 residues long. V was clipped by 1 base and J by 1 base, with 12 bases between them. Germline V CDR1 and CDR2: SGHTA, FQGNSA. In DNA form, the CDR3 reads TGTGCCAGCAGCTTAGGTGCTTACGGGGGCACAGATACGCAGTATTTT. This codes for CASSLGAYGGTDTQYF.

This clonotype was observed many times. V is TRBV6-5 and J is TRBJ2-7; D gene unclear. Trimming pared 2 bases from V and 0 bases from J, leaving 8 bases between. The CDR3 has 14 residues. CDR1 is MNHEY and CDR2 is SVGAGI in the germline V gene. As DNA, the CDR3 is TGTGCCAGCAGTTACGGTCTCAGCTCCTACGAGCAGTACTTC. It is translated as CASSYGLSSYEQYF.

This clonotype appeared many times. The CDR3 DNA is TGCAGTGCTCCAGCGGGGGCCTACGAGCAGTACTTC. Its protein is CSAPAGAYEQYF. The chain carries TRBV20-1 and TRBJ2-7; 8 bases fit TRBD2. CDR3 length: 12 amino acids. V lost 5 bases and J lost 2; bases outside the gene matches: 2. From germline, CDR1 is DFQATT and CDR2 SNEGSKA (reference sequence).

At least ten counts were recorded for this clonotype. The V and J genes are TRBV5-1 and TRBJ1-1; D is undetermined. Per germline, CDR1 SGHRS and CDR2 YFSETQ. The CDR3 consists of 13 residues. V lost 1 base to trimming and J lost 4 bases, with 8 bases between them. CDR3 bases: TGCGCCAGCAGCTTGCGGGAGGGCACTGAAGCTTTCTTT. This translates into CASSLREGTEAFF.

V is TRBV12-3 or TRBV12-4 and J is TRBJ2-3, with D possibly being TRBD2 (6 bases). V lost 4 bases and J lost 5, with 7 bases in between. The CDR3 loop spans 12 amino acids. The CDR3 spells CASSWGLDTQYF. In DNA, the CDR3 is TGTGCCAGCAGTTGGGGACTAGATACGCAGTATTTT.

This clonotype was recorded many times. This chain joins TRBV7-9 and TRBJ2-5; D not resolved. V gave up 2 bases and J gave up 5 bases, with 9 bases separating them. Germline assignment: CDR1 SEHNR and CDR2 FQNEAQ (reference sequence). There are 13 residues in the CDR3. The CDR3 sequence is CASSLLGPETQYF. The DNA of the CDR3 is TGTGCCAGCAGCTTATTGGGTCCCGAGACCCAGTACTTC.

This clonotype was observed many times. The J gene is TRBJ1-1, the V gene TRBV25-1, with 9 bases fitting TRBD1. CDR3 length: 14 amino acids. The germline CDR1 and CDR2 sequences are MGHDK and SYGVNS. V shed 7 bases, J shed 6 bases, and the junction held 9 bases outside the gene matches. The CDR3 region is CASTKWGTGSEAFF. CDR3 coding DNA: TGTGCCAGCACTAAATGGGGGACAGGGTCTGAAGCTTTCTTT. The full variable domain, with the rest looked up from reference TRBV25-1 and TRBJ1-1, is EADIYQTPRYLVIGTGKKITLECSQTMGHDKMYWYQQDPGMELHLIHYSYGVNSTEKGDLSSESTVSRIRTEHFPLTLESARPSHTSQYLCASTKWGTGSEAFFGQGTRLTVV.

This clonotype has a count of ten or more. This CDR3 is CSARGPLEPLHF. Written as DNA, the CDR3 is TGCAGTGCTAGAGGTCCCCTTGAACCCCTCCACTTT. This chain uses TRBV20-1 with TRBJ1-6; D call uncertain. The CDR3 length is 12 residues. Trimming removed 1 base from V and 12 bases from J, with 10 bases in between. Germline V CDR1 and CDR2: DFQATT, SNEGSKA (reference sequence).

This clonotype has at least ten counts. The V call is TRBV20-1, the J call TRBJ1-1; 9 nucleotides align to TRBD1. J lost 1 base, V lost 5 bases, and 2 bases had no gene match. Germline V lookup: CDR1 DFQATT, CDR2 SNEGSKA (reference sequence). This CDR3 spans 13 amino acids. The DNA for the CDR3 is TGCAGTGCTGGACAGGGGCCGAACACTGAAGCTTTCTTT. Encoded protein: CSAGQGPNTEAFF.

This clonotype was observed many times. Here the CDR3 reads CSAINRAPYEKLFF. The DNA for the CDR3 is TGCAGTGCCATTAACAGGGCCCCTTATGAAAAACTGTTTTTT. The genes are TRBV20-1 and TRBJ1-4, with a possible D match to TRBD1 (6 bases). The CDR3 length is 14 residues. The V end was cut by 6 bases, the J end by 6 bases, with 17 bases between. Germline V CDR1 and CDR2: DFQATT, SNEGSKA (reference sequence).

A single count supports this clonotype. The chain recombines TRBV5-1 with TRBJ2-5; D ambiguous. Germline assignment: CDR1 SGHRS and CDR2 YFSETQ. The CDR3 contains 16 residues. Trimming took 0 bases from V and 2 from J, leaving 14 bases between them. CDR3 protein: CASSLALSGWQETQYF. The CDR3 coding sequence is TGCGCCAGCAGCTTGGCCTTGTCCGGGTGGCAAGAGACCCAGTACTTC.

This clonotype was detected ten times or more. The rearrangement uses TRBV7-9 and TRBJ1-2; no reliable D call. This CDR3 spans 14 amino acids. Germline V lookup: CDR1 SEHNR, CDR2 FQNEAQ (reference sequence). V was pared by 1 base and J by 4 bases, with 10 bases between. The CDR3 reads CASSLGLRGYGYTF. CDR3 bases: TGTGCCAGCAGCTTAGGCTTGCGGGGCTATGGCTACACCTTC.

This clonotype appeared many times. V and J are TRBV12-3 or TRBV12-4 and TRBJ1-2, with a tentative D call TRBD1 (5 bases). V was cut by 7 bases and J by 10 bases, with 19 bases left in between. CDR3 length: 13 residues. The CDR3 loop is CASILGGGIDYTF. In DNA, the CDR3 is TGTGCCAGCATCCTGGGGGGGGGAATCGACTACACCTTC.